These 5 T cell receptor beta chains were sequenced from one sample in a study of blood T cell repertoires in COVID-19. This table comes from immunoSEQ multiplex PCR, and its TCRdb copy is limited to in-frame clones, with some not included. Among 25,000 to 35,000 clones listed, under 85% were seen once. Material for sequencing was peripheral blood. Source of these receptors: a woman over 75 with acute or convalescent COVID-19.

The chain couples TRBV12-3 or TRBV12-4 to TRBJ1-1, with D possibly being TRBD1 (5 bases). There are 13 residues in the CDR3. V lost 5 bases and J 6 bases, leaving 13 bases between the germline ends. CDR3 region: CASSPPPGAEAFF. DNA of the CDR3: TGTGCCAGCAGTCCCCCTCCGGGGGCTGAAGCTTTCTTT.

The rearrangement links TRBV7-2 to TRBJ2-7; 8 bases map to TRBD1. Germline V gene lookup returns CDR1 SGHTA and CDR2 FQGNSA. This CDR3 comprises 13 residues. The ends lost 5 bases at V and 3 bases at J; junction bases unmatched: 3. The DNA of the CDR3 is TGTGCCAGCAGCCCAGGGGGCGGCTACGAGCAGTACTTC. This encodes CASSPGGGYEQYF. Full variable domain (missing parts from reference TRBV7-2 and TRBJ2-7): GAGVSQSPSNKVTEKGKDVELRCDPISGHTALYWYRQSLGQGLEFLIYFQGNSAPDKSGLPSDRFSAERTGGSVSTLTIQRTQQEDSAVYLCASSPGGGYEQYFGPGTRLTVT.

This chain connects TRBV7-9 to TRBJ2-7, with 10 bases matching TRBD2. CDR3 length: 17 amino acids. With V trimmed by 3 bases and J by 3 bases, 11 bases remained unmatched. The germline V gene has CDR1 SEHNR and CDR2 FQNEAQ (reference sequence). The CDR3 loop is CASSLHGTSASDYEQYF. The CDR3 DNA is TGTGCCAGCAGCTTGCACGGGACTAGCGCTTCCGACTACGAGCAGTACTTC.

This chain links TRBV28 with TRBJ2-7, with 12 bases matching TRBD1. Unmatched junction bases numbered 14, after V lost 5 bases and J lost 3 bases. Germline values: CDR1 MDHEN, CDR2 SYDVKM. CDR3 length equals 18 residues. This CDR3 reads CASSLGPGQGAGYYEQYF. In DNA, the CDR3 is TGTGCCAGCAGTCTCGGACCGGGACAGGGGGCTGGATACTACGAGCAGTACTTC.

CDR3 nucleotides: TGTGCCAGCGGTCGGGGGGAGAGTTATAATTCACCCCTCCACTTT. This translates into CASGRGESYNSPLHF. This chain links TRBV28 with TRBJ1-6, with a weak D call TRBD1 (5 bases). Germline loops: CDR1 MDHEN, CDR2 SYDVKM. V gave up 8 bases and J gave up 4 bases, with 15 bases separating them. The CDR3 is 15 residues long.